The text below deals with one T cell receptor beta chain. Its target is unknown. This entry belongs to a study of siplizumab effects on memory and regulatory T cells. Study results and caveats: Naive T cells were seemingly more diverse than memory cells, and major contributions to the alloresponse seemed to be made by them. Sequences below about 10^-5 frequency were poorly captured. As a result, only a minor fraction of alloreactive clones mapped to unstimulated subsets.

Data came from immunoSEQ multiplex PCR; TCRdb stores just in-frame clones and leaves some out. The data show 95,000 to 100,000 clones, with around nine tenths seen just once and around 12% held by the top ten. CDR1 is SGHTA, CDR2 FQGTGA, per germline. The CDR3 runs to 12 residues. V lost 4 bases to trimming and J lost 7 bases, with 8 bases between them. This receptor was taken from a human donor in good health. The rearrangement links TRBV7-3 to TRBJ2-1; D perhaps matches TRBD2 (5 bases). The sample was non-Treg CD4+ T cells sorted from blood. The CDR3 nucleotides are TGTGCCAGCAGCTCCACGGGAAATGAGCAGTTCTTC. Protein: CASSSTGNEQFF.